The rows below give T cell receptor beta chains drawn from one sample of a study of response to subunit inactivated influenza vaccine. TCRdb independently ran MiXCR on the RT-PCR reads; one entry per CDR3 protein. The sample comprises 500,000 or so distinct CDR3 sequences, 16% of which are singletons, and less than 4% rests with the top ten. The sequences come from CD4+ T cells sorted from PBMCs, collected roughly 24 months after vaccination. Receptors were obtained from a man aged 50 to 75 who received an inactivated influenza vaccine. Each CDR3 is given with its conserved first and last residue. The order of the fields is J gene, D gene, clone size, V gene, CDR3 protein, CDR3 DNA. A D gene is named only where the DNA matches it firmly. Clone size is shown for a subset of rows, as once, few, many or a class of expanded clone.

j_call: TRBJ1-4; d_call: .; clone_size: .; v_call: TRBV18; cdr3_aa: CASSPRQPNEKLFF; cdr3_nt: TGTGCCAGCTCACCACGTCAGCCTAATGAAAAACTGTTTTTT
j_call: TRBJ2-1; d_call: .; clone_size: few; v_call: TRBV29-1; cdr3_aa: CSVGIGDEQFF; cdr3_nt: TGCAGCGTTGGAATAGGGGATGAGCAGTTCTTC
j_call: TRBJ1-5; d_call: TRBD1; clone_size: many; v_call: TRBV3-1; cdr3_aa: CASSQAGGSNQPQHF; cdr3_nt: TGTGCCAGCAGCCAAGCAGGGGGGAGCAATCAGCCCCAGCATTTT
j_call: TRBJ2-3; d_call: .; clone_size: .; v_call: TRBV11-2; cdr3_aa: CASSLDLRGREDTQYF; cdr3_nt: TGTGCCAGCAGCTTAGATTTGCGGGGCCGTGAAGATACGCAGTATTTT
j_call: TRBJ1-1; d_call: TRBD1; clone_size: .; v_call: TRBV6-5; cdr3_aa: CASSNPGQGAEAFF; cdr3_nt: TGTGCCAGCAGTAACCCGGGACAGGGGGCTGAAGCTTTCTTT
j_call: TRBJ1-2; d_call: TRBD1; clone_size: few; v_call: TRBV7-2; cdr3_aa: CASSSGQLGGYTF; cdr3_nt: TGTGCCAGCAGCTCGGGACAGCTCGGTGGCTACACCTTC
j_call: TRBJ1-2; d_call: .; clone_size: .; v_call: TRBV24-1; cdr3_aa: CATSDFSVGYGYTF; cdr3_nt: TGTGCCACCAGTGATTTTTCGGTCGGCTATGGCTACACCTTC
j_call: TRBJ1-2; d_call: .; clone_size: .; v_call: TRBV12-3/TRBV12-4; cdr3_aa: CASSFGSYYGYTF; cdr3_nt: TGTGCCAGCAGTTTTGGCAGCTACTATGGCTACACCTTC
j_call: TRBJ1-4; d_call: .; clone_size: few; v_call: TRBV6-1; cdr3_aa: CASSSRFSDATNEKLFF; cdr3_nt: TGTGCCAGCAGTAGCCGATTTTCGGATGCAACTAATGAAAAACTGTTTTTT
j_call: TRBJ1-5; d_call: .; clone_size: few; v_call: TRBV7-9; cdr3_aa: CASSRDEVQPQHF; cdr3_nt: TGTGCCAGCAGCCGGGACGAAGTACAGCCCCAGCATTTT
j_call: TRBJ2-2; d_call: TRBD2; clone_size: .; v_call: TRBV15; cdr3_aa: CATSRPYSGTSGNTGELFF; cdr3_nt: TGTGCCACCAGCAGACCCTACTCCGGGACTAGCGGGAACACCGGGGAGCTGTTTTTT
j_call: TRBJ1-3; d_call: .; clone_size: .; v_call: TRBV29-1; cdr3_aa: CSVGTGQSGNTIYF; cdr3_nt: TGCAGCGTGGGGACGGGGCAGTCTGGAAACACCATATATTTT
j_call: TRBJ1-6; d_call: .; clone_size: few; v_call: TRBV12-3/TRBV12-4; cdr3_aa: CASRGASYNSPLHF; cdr3_nt: TGTGCCAGCAGGGGGGCATCCTATAATTCACCCCTCCACTTT
j_call: TRBJ2-5; d_call: TRBD2; clone_size: many; v_call: TRBV7-2; cdr3_aa: CASSLAPSGGRGEQETQYF; cdr3_nt: TGTGCCAGCAGCTTAGCCCCTAGCGGGGGAAGGGGAGAACAAGAGACCCAGTACTTC
j_call: TRBJ1-3; d_call: .; clone_size: few; v_call: TRBV4-3; cdr3_aa: CASSLAGTVFGNTIYF; cdr3_nt: TGCGCCAGCAGCCTCGCGGGGACGGTTTTCGGAAACACCATATATTTT
j_call: TRBJ2-5; d_call: .; clone_size: .; v_call: TRBV5-1; cdr3_aa: CASSLASSARETQYF; cdr3_nt: TGCGCCAGCAGCTTGGCCTCTAGCGCAAGAGAGACCCAGTACTTC
j_call: TRBJ2-7; d_call: TRBD1; clone_size: few; v_call: TRBV6-5; cdr3_aa: CASSYGQGHRSYEQYF; cdr3_nt: TGTGCCAGCAGTTACGGACAGGGGCACCGCTCCTACGAGCAGTACTTC